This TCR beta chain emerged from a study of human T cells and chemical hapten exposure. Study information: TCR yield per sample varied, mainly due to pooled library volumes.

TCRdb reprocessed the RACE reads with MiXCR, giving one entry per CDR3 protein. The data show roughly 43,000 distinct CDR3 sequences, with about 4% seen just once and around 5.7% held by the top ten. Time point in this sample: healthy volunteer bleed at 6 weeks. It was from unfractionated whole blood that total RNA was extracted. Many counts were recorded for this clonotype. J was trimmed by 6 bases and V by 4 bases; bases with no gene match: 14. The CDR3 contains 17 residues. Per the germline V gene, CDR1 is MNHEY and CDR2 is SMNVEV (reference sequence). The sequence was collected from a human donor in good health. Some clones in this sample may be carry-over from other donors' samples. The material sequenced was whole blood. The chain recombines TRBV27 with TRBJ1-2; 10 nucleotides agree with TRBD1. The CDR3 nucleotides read TGTGCCAGCAGTTCAAGGGACAGGGGCCCCCCAGGGGATGGCTACACCTTC. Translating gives CASSSRDRGPPGDGYTF.